A single sample gave rise to the 13 T cell receptor beta chains below, sequenced in a study of shared clonotypes between healthy human individuals. Clones were sequenced by immunoSEQ multiplex PCR, and TCRdb holds only the in-frame ones, with some missing. The sample yields fewer than 400,000 clones, 74% seen once. Sequencing was performed on memory CD4+ T cells sorted from blood. Described subset: CD45RA-negative fraction. The source is a man between 25 and 39 years old in good health.

The chain links TRBV28 to TRBJ2-1, with D maybe TRBD1 (7 bases). The V end was cut by 4 bases, the J end by 4 bases, with 11 bases between. The CDR3 is 14 amino acids. The germline gives CDR1 MDHEN, CDR2 SYDVKM. In DNA form, the CDR3 reads TGTGCCAGCAGTTCCAGGGGGGCTTACAATGAGCAGTTCTTC. Its protein product is CASSSRGAYNEQFF.

There are a few counts of this clone. The chain has TRBV29-1 and TRBJ1-4, with D perhaps matching TRBD1 (5 bases). Per the germline V gene, CDR1 is SQVTM and CDR2 is ANQGSEA. The CDR3 has 13 amino acids. Trimming removed 4 bases at V and 5 bases at J, with 11 bases between. This CDR3 reads CSVATAANEKLFF. CDR3 nucleotide sequence: TGCAGCGTTGCGACAGCGGCAAATGAAAAACTGTTTTTT.

The V call is TRBV29-1, the J call TRBJ1-5, with a tentative D call TRBD1 (5 bases). This CDR3 comprises 13 residues. Per the germline V gene, CDR1 is SQVTM and CDR2 is ANQGSEA. The V gene lost 6 bases and the J gene lost 4 bases, with 13 bases spanning the gap. The CDR3 sequence: CSVGTEMNQPQHF. Written as DNA, the CDR3 is TGCAGCGTCGGGACGGAGATGAATCAGCCCCAGCATTTT.

Here the CDR3 reads CASSFGQGDQPQHF. CDR3 DNA: TGCGCCAGCAGCTTTGGACAGGGGGATCAGCCCCAGCATTTT. The rearrangement uses TRBV5-1 and TRBJ1-5; 10 nucleotides align to TRBD1. The V gene end was trimmed by 2 bases and the J gene end by 5 bases; junction bases not matched to a gene: 1. In germline, CDR1 is SGHRS, CDR2 YFSETQ. There are 14 residues in the CDR3.

This clone has just a few counts. The V and J genes are TRBV29-1 and TRBJ2-2; the D gene is possibly TRBD1 (6 bases). Trimming cost V 7 bases and J 6 bases, with 18 bases left between them. The CDR3 extends over 14 amino acids. Germline lookup yields CDR1 SQVTM and CDR2 ANQGSEA. CDR3 in amino acids: CSAGGRARAGELFF. CDR3 coding DNA: TGCAGCGCTGGGGGCAGGGCGAGGGCCGGGGAGCTGTTTTTT.

Comment on this clone: Other DNA variants within this sample encode the same CDR3. The chain is built from TRBV5-1 and TRBJ1-1; 8 bases align to TRBD1. J lost 4 bases, V lost 5 bases, and 10 bases had no gene match. Germline CDR1 reads SGHRS; CDR2 reads YFSETQ. This CDR3 is 15 amino acids long. Here the CDR3 reads CASSLEDRESTEAFF. As DNA, the CDR3 is TGCGCCAGCAGTCTTGAGGACAGGGAGTCCACTGAAGCTTTCTTT.

This clone was seen more than once but under ten times. This sequence joins TRBV25-1 and TRBJ2-7, with D perhaps matching TRBD1 (6 bases). CDR3 length: 15 amino acids. V dropped 3 bases and J dropped 3 bases, with 15 bases sitting between them. Per the germline V gene, CDR1 is MGHDK and CDR2 is SYGVNS. CDR3 nucleotides: TGTGCCAGCAGTGACGGGACACCGAGGGTCTACGAGCAGTACTTC. This codes for CASSDGTPRVYEQYF.

The chain joins TRBV4-3 to TRBJ1-1; no clear D. V was pared by 4 bases and J by 5 bases, with 14 bases between. Germline V lookup: CDR1 LGHNA, CDR2 YSLEER. The CDR3 consists of 14 residues. The CDR3 here is CASSRTLADTEAFF. In nucleotides, the CDR3 is TGCGCCAGCAGCCGAACGTTGGCGGATACTGAAGCTTTCTTT.

The chain carries TRBV2 and TRBJ2-7; D is unresolved. Looked up from germline, CDR1 is SNHLY and CDR2 is FYNNEI. Trimming cost V 4 bases and J 5 bases, with 12 bases left between them. The CDR3 extends over 13 amino acids. The CDR3, as DNA: TGTGCCAGCAGTGGGGCGAGGTCGGACGAGCAGTACTTC. It encodes CASSGARSDEQYF.

The genes are TRBV11-2 and TRBJ2-3, with D perhaps being TRBD1 or TRBD2 (5 bases each). The CDR3 totals 16 residues. Germline V gene sequence: CDR1 SGHAT, CDR2 FQNNGV. V shed 4 bases and J shed 2 bases, with 16 bases lying between them. This CDR3 is CASSSGADRVTDTQYF. CDR3 nucleotides: TGTGCCAGCAGCTCCGGGGCGGACCGTGTCACAGATACGCAGTATTTT.

This clone was counted ten times or more. The chain employs TRBV28 and TRBJ1-5, with D hard to call. CDR3 length: 15 amino acids. Deletions cut 2 bases from V and 0 bases from J, with 8 bases between. Germline V gene lookup returns CDR1 MDHEN and CDR2 SYDVKM. The CDR3 region has the DNA TGTGCCAGCAGTTTAGTTGGCAGTAGCAATCAGCCCCAGCATTTT. This translates into CASSLVGSSNQPQHF.

The chain carries TRBV4-1 and TRBJ1-2, with 12 bases lining up with TRBD1. Trimming cost V 3 bases and J 4 bases; bases outside gene matches: 12. The CDR3 totals 18 residues. In germline, CDR1 is MGHRA, CDR2 YSYEKL. The CDR3 nucleotides read TGCGCCAGCAGCCACCTCAAGGGACAGGGGGCGAATTTCTATGGCTACACCTTC. Protein product: CASSHLKGQGANFYGYTF.

This clone was observed a handful of times. The rearrangement links TRBV18 to TRBJ2-5; D remains ambiguous. Trimming left V 3 bases short and J 3 bases short, with 14 bases between. The CDR3 consists of 15 residues. Germline loops: CDR1 KGHSH, CDR2 LQKENI. In nucleotides, the CDR3 is TGTGCCAGCTCACCCATTCCTGACCCCGAAGAGACCCAGTACTTC. Its translation: CASSPIPDPEETQYF.